These 22 T cell receptor beta chains share one sample of origin, sequenced in a study of CD8 T cells in ankylosing spondylitis listed by TCRdb under 2017. The receptor library was made with 5' RACE. The sequencer listed for this sample is Illumina HiSeq 2500. TCRdb reprocessed the public reads (quality trimming at Q25 with fastp, clone calling with MiXCR) and kept in-frame beta chains. Rows with one shared CDR3 protein collapse into an entry with the most common genes and DNA. The sample profile shows approximately 350,000 distinct CDR3 sequences; around 15% of them were found once. Of the sample, less than 1.1% is held by the ten largest clones. The sequencing sample was made of blood, either unsorted or a sorted T cell fraction (not recorded which). These receptors were taken from a male donor with ankylosing spondylitis or in good health (not recorded which).

V usage is TRBV7-2 and J usage is TRBJ2-7; TRBD2 matches at 10 bases. The CDR3 runs 14 residues. With 5 bases clipped from V and 4 bases from J, the junction kept 5 bases outside the gene matches. CDR1 is SGHTA, CDR2 FQGNSA, per germline. The CDR3 nucleotides read TGTGCCAGCAGCCAAGCGGGAGGGCCGTACGAGCAGTACTTC. Protein product: CASSQAGGPYEQYF. Full variable domain (remainder filled in from reference TRBV7-2 and TRBJ2-7): GAGVSQSPSNKVTEKGKDVELRCDPISGHTALYWYRQSLGQGLEFLIYFQGNSAPDKSGLPSDRFSAERTGGSVSTLTIQRTQQEDSAVYLCASSQAGGPYEQYFGPGTRLTVT.

This clonotype occurred a few times. The chain combines TRBV4-2 with TRBJ2-7; TRBD1 aligns across 8 bases. The V and J ends lost 4 bases and 1 base, in that order; junction bases with no gene match: 3. Germline loops: CDR1 LGHNA, CDR2 YNFKEQ. The CDR3 is made up of 14 amino acids. The chain's CDR3 is CASSPGDRSYEQYF. In DNA form, the CDR3 reads TGTGCCAGCAGCCCAGGGGACAGGTCCTACGAGCAGTACTTC.

This clonotype was observed a few times. J is TRBJ1-1 and V is TRBV27; the match to TRBD1 covers 9 bases. This CDR3 is 13 amino acids long. The V gene end was trimmed by 5 bases and the J gene end by 6 bases; junction bases not matched to a gene: 4. Germline V CDR1 and CDR2: MNHEY, SMNVEV (reference sequence). This CDR3 is CASSETGGPEAFF. CDR3 nucleotide sequence: TGTGCCAGCAGTGAGACAGGGGGACCTGAAGCTTTCTTT.

This chain joins TRBV11-2 and TRBJ2-7; 10 nucleotides agree with TRBD1. The V gene end was trimmed by 5 bases and the J gene end by 0 bases; junction bases not matched to a gene: 4. The CDR3 length is 15 residues. Germline-derived CDR1 and CDR2 are SGHAT and FQNNGV. DNA for the CDR3: TGTGCCAGCAGCGCGACAGGGGGCAGCTCCTACGAGCAGTACTTC. It is translated as CASSATGGSSYEQYF.

This clonotype was found a few times. The V call is TRBV7-8, the J call TRBJ2-2; a possible D gene is TRBD2 (5 bases). From germline, CDR1 is SGHVS and CDR2 FQNEAQ. Trimming removed 1 base at V and 3 bases at J, with 6 bases between. This CDR3 contains 14 residues. CDR3: CASSLVAHTGELFF. CDR3 DNA: TGTGCCAGCAGCTTAGTAGCGCACACCGGGGAGCTGTTTTTT. The full variable domain, with the rest looked up from reference TRBV7-8 and TRBJ2-2, is GAGVSQSPRYKVAKRGQDVALRCDPISGHVSLFWYQQALGQGPEFLTYFQNEAQLDKSGLPSDRFFAERPEGSVSTLKIQRTQQEDSAVYLCASSLVAHTGELFFGEGSRLTVL.

This clonotype was counted many times. The CDR3 sequence is CASSTETDTGELFF. The CDR3 DNA sequence: TGTGCCAGCAGTACTGAAACAGACACCGGGGAGCTGTTTTTT. The chain carries TRBV5-4 and TRBJ2-2; D call uncertain. Germline lookup yields CDR1 SGHNT and CDR2 YYREEE (reference sequence). The V end lost 5 bases, the J end lost 3 bases, and 11 bases lay between the germline ends. This CDR3 region has 14 residues.

This clonotype has a count of ten or more. The chain is built from TRBV5-1 and TRBJ2-1, with D perhaps TRBD2 (7 bases). The CDR3 runs to 18 residues. Germline V gene sequence: CDR1 SGHRS, CDR2 YFSETQ. Between the trimmed V and J ends, which lost 0 bases and 2 bases, there was a span of 18 bases. This CDR3 reads CASSLGGGGPPPYNEQFF. For the CDR3, the DNA is TGCGCCAGCAGCTTGGGTGGGGGGGGGCCTCCTCCCTACAATGAGCAGTTCTTC.

The sample holds a few counts of this clonotype. The CDR3 reads CASSHPPSRGALNQPQHF. In DNA form, the CDR3 reads TGCGCCAGCAGCCATCCTCCCTCCCGGGGGGCGCTTAATCAGCCCCAGCATTTT. V is TRBV4-1 and J is TRBJ1-5, with D possibly matching TRBD1 (6 bases). CDR1 MGHRA and CDR2 YSYEKL come from the germline V gene. Trimming left V 3 bases short and J 4 bases short, with 22 bases between. This CDR3 region has 18 residues.

This clonotype occurred a few times. The V call is TRBV2, the J call TRBJ2-3; D is unclear. The V end was cut by 8 bases, the J end by 2 bases, with 11 bases between. Germline V gene sequence: CDR1 SNHLY, CDR2 FYNNEI. The length of the CDR3 is 13 residues. The CDR3 here is CASPQSVTDTQYF. Written as DNA, the CDR3 is TGTGCCAGCCCACAGAGCGTCACAGATACGCAGTATTTT.

This clonotype was seen a handful of times. The chain is built from TRBV25-1 and TRBJ2-3, with D possibly TRBD2 on 6 matching bases. Germline values: CDR1 MGHDK, CDR2 SYGVNS. Trimming pared 6 bases from V and 9 bases from J, leaving 13 bases between. The CDR3 has 12 amino acids. Here the CDR3 reads CASSAVAGTQYF. The CDR3 coding sequence is TGTGCCAGCAGCGCGGTCGCGGGGACGCAGTATTTT.

This clonotype was found a few times. The CDR3 DNA follows: TGCAGTGCTAGAGCTAACAGGGGATGGAATCAGCCCCAGCATTTT. It specifies CSARANRGWNQPQHF. V gene TRBV20-1 combines with J gene TRBJ1-5, with 7 nucleotides matching TRBD1. Germline values: CDR1 DFQATT, CDR2 SNEGSKA (reference sequence). Trimming at V came to 1 base and at J to 4 bases, leaving 7 bases not matched to a gene. The CDR3 sequence is 15 residues long.

This clonotype was seen many times. The chain is built from TRBV2 and TRBJ2-5, with 10 nucleotides matching TRBD1. Germline trimming cut 5 bases from V and 4 bases from J; bases unmatched to any gene: 1. CDR1 is SNHLY and CDR2 is FYNNEI in the germline V gene. The length of the CDR3 is 13 residues. The CDR3 DNA reads as TGTGCCAGCAGTCGGGACAGGGGAGAGACCCAGTACTTC. Its protein product is CASSRDRGETQYF.

This clonotype was seen many times. The genes are TRBV12-3 or TRBV12-4 and TRBJ1-1, with TRBD1 matching 8 bases. This CDR3 spans 13 amino acids. Trimming removed 6 bases from V and 4 bases from J; junction bases left unmatched: 4. The CDR3 DNA reads TGTGCCAGCAGCCTGGACAGGGCCACTGAAGCTTTCTTT. Translating gives CASSLDRATEAFF.

The gene calls are TRBV7-8 and TRBJ2-2; 11 bases map to TRBD1. CDR3 length: 16 residues. V trimming: 2 bases; J trimming: 6 bases; junction bases outside the gene matches: 5. The germline V gene has CDR1 SGHVS and CDR2 FQNEAQ. CDR3 bases: TGTGCCAGCAGCTTAACGGGACAGGGGGTTTCCGGGGAGCTGTTTTTT. Translated, it gives CASSLTGQGVSGELFF.

The J gene is TRBJ1-1, the V gene TRBV5-1; TRBD1 is a possible D gene (5 bases). The CDR3 is 14 amino acids. Trimming removed 2 bases at V and 4 bases at J, with 12 bases between. From germline, CDR1 is SGHRS and CDR2 YFSETQ. The CDR3 DNA sequence: TGCGCCAGCAGCTTTGACCAGGGTGGCACTGAAGCTTTCTTT. It codes for CASSFDQGGTEAFF.

This CDR3 reads CASSRDLPGDQYF. CDR3 DNA: TGTGCCAGCAGCCGGGACCTCCCTGGGGACCAGTACTTC. The chain couples TRBV5-6 to TRBJ2-5; perhaps D is TRBD1 or TRBD2 (5 bases each). The V and J ends lost 4 bases and 10 bases respectively, with 17 bases between them. This CDR3 comprises 13 residues. CDR1 is SGHDT and CDR2 is YYEEEE in the germline V gene.

This rearrangement joins TRBV2 to TRBJ1-5; no firm D call. Germline values: CDR1 SNHLY, CDR2 FYNNEI. The length of the CDR3 is 12 residues. V lost 5 bases, J lost 7 bases, and 9 bases lay in between. The CDR3 reads CASSQDYQPQHF. Written as DNA, the CDR3 is TGTGCCAGCAGTCAGGATTACCAGCCCCAGCATTTT.

This clonotype was seen more than once but under ten times. This chain connects TRBV5-4 to TRBJ2-1; 7 bases line up with TRBD2. This CDR3 is 16 amino acids long. With V trimmed by 2 bases and J by 4 bases, 9 bases remained unmatched. In germline, CDR1 is SGHNT, CDR2 YYREEE (reference sequence). For the CDR3, the DNA is TGTGCCAGCAGCTTCTCCTCTGGGGGAGGGTACAATGAGCAGTTCTTC. It yields the protein CASSFSSGGGYNEQFF. The full variable domain, rest sourced from reference TRBV5-4 and TRBJ2-1, is ETGVTQSPTHLIKTRGQQVTLRCSSQSGHNTVSWYQQALGQGPQFIFQYYREEENGRGNFPPRFSGLQFPNYSSELNVNALELDDSALYLCASSFSSGGGYNEQFFGPGTRLTVL.

This clonotype has a count of ten or more. The genes are TRBV5-1 and TRBJ2-1; the D is unclear. V gave up 7 bases and J gave up 8 bases, with 25 bases separating them. Germline V gene lookup returns CDR1 SGHRS and CDR2 YFSETQ. The CDR3 spans 16 residues. The CDR3 loop is CASSPGPEYGSHEQFF. Written as DNA, the CDR3 is TGCGCCAGCTCACCTGGACCGGAGTACGGGTCCCATGAGCAGTTCTTC.

The V gene is TRBV3-1, the J gene TRBJ2-1; 9 positions match TRBD2. This CDR3 region has 15 residues. V lost 0 bases and J lost 3; bases outside the gene matches: 0. Germline loops: CDR1 LGHDT, CDR2 YNNKEL (reference sequence). CDR3 in amino acids: CASSQDSGGYNEQFF. The CDR3 DNA sequence: TGTGCCAGCAGCCAAGATAGCGGGGGCTACAATGAGCAGTTCTTC.

This clonotype was counted a few times. The chain joins TRBV7-6 to TRBJ2-2, with D perhaps matching TRBD1 or TRBD2 (6 bases each). Germline assignment: CDR1 SGHVS and CDR2 FNYEAQ. The CDR3 sequence is 16 residues long. The V end was cut by 3 bases, the J end by 4 bases, with 15 bases between. CDR3 coding DNA: TGTGCCAGCAGCTTGAGGCTAGGGGGGAGCACCGGGGAGCTGTTTTTT. Amino acids: CASSLRLGGSTGELFF.

This clonotype has more than one count but fewer than ten. The chain joins TRBV5-1 to TRBJ1-2; unclear D gene. V was cut by 0 bases and J by 4 bases, with 13 bases left in between. The CDR3 has 15 residues. CDR1 and CDR2 (germline): SGHRS, YFSETQ. CDR3 sequence (DNA): TGCGCCAGCAGCTTGGAACTGCTGGGGAGCTATGGCTACACCTTC. Translation: CASSLELLGSYGYTF.